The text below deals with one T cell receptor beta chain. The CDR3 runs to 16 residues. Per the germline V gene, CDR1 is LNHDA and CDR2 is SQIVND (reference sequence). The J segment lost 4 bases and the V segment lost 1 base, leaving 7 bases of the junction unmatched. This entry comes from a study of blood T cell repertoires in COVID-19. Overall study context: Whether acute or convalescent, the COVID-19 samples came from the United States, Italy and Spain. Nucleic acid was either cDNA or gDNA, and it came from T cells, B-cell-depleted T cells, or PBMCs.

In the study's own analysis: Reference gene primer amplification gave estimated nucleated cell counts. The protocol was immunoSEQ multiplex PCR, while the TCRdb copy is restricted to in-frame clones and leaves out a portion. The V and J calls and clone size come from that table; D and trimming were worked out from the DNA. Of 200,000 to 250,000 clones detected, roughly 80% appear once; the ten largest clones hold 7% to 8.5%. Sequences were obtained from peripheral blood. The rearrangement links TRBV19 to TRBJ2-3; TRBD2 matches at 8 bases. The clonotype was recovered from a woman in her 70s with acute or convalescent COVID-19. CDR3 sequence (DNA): TGTGCCAGTAGTATAGGTGGCGGGGGGATGCCAGATACGCAGTATTTT. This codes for CASSIGGGGMPDTQYF.